The sequence of this T cell receptor (beta chain) was determined in a study of cytomegalovirus exposure and HLA in healthy donors. Whole-study results and caveats: The study dropped some indistinguishable V segments, TRBV6-2 and TRBV6-3 among them. V- and J-gene trimming of TCR beta was linked (in a later analysis) to a missense DCLRE1C variant. Most observed TCR sequences were rare, whereas some public TCRs were detected in many donors. Associated with cytomegalovirus, according to the listing, were around 170 TCR beta chains.

After removal of 2 bases from V and 6 bases from J, the junction contained 1 base not matched to a gene. Per germline, CDR1 MDHEN and CDR2 SYDVKM. This CDR3 is built from 13 residues. On this clone: Antigen unknown.

Both 60 Vbeta primers and 13 Jbeta primers went into the PCR. Clones were sequenced by immunoSEQ multiplex PCR, and TCRdb holds only the in-frame ones, with some missing. Of roughly 150,000 clones in the sample, around 80% were seen once. This chain links TRBV28 with TRBJ1-1; 9 bases are a match to TRBD1. The sample was PBMCs. This TCR was sampled from a woman in her 40s in good health and CMV-seropositive. The CDR3 DNA is TGTGCCAGCAGTTTACGGACAGGGGCTGAAGCTTTCTTT. Translated, it gives CASSLRTGAEAFF.